This T cell receptor beta chain was found in a study of blood T cell repertoires in COVID-19. Study context: Spain, Italy and the United States supplied samples that represented acute and convalescent COVID-19. Nucleic acid was either cDNA or gDNA, and it came from T cells, B-cell-depleted T cells, or PBMCs.

With V trimmed by 3 bases and J by 2 bases, 12 bases remained unmatched. The V gene's germline CDR1 is KGHSH and CDR2 LQKENI. The CDR3 contains 17 residues. Methods used by the authors: Estimation of nucleated cell counts was performed using reference gene primer amplification. Sequenced by immunoSEQ multiplex PCR; TCRdb stores in-frame clones only, minus some. V and J calls and clone size are those listed in that table; D and trimming were worked out from the DNA. Of about 98,000 clones in the sample, 81% were seen once. What was sequenced was peripheral blood. This receptor was identified in a woman older than 75 with acute or convalescent COVID-19. The chain links TRBV18 to TRBJ2-7, with 8 bases fitting TRBD2. CDR3 region: CASSPSGASGGPYEQYV. Here the CDR3 DNA reads TGTGCCAGCTCACCGTCCGGGGCGAGCGGGGGACCCTACGAGCAGTACGTC.